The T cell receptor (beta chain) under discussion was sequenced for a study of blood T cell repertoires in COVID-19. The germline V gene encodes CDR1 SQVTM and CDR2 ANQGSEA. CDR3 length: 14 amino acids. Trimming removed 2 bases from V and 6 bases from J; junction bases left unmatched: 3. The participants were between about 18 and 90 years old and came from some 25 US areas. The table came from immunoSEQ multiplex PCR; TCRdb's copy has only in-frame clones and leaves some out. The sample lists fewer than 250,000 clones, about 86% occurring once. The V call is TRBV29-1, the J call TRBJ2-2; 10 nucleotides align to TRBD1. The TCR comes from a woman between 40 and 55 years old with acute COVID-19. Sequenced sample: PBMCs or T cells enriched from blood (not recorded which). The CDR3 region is CSVEIGQGAGELFF. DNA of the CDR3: TGCAGCGTTGAAATTGGACAGGGGGCCGGGGAGCTGTTTTTT.